The present entry profiles one T cell receptor (beta chain) with its context. This record comes from a study of spatial heterogeneity in lung cancer. The J segment lost 8 bases and the V segment lost 7 bases, leaving 7 bases of the junction unmatched. Per the germline V gene, CDR1 is KGHDR and CDR2 is SFDVKD. The CDR3 extends over 14 amino acids. Specified time point: sample taken at primary tumor resection. Sequencing covered unsorted whole RNA taken from tumor, nontumor lung or frozen PBMC. The donors comprised some 78 untreated early-stage non-small cell lung cancer patients. Each TCR cDNA molecule bore a unique molecular identifier. TCRdb ran MiXCR on the 5' RACE reads and lists one entry per CDR3 protein. The sample consists of some 52,000 distinct CDR3 sequences, around 7% of them appearing once.

The TCR was taken from a female donor with early-stage non-small cell lung cancer. Sequenced here: PBMCs, sampled at surgery. The J gene is TRBJ1-6, the V gene TRBV24-1, with 7 bases lining up with TRBD1. The CDR3 DNA reads as TGTGCCACCAGCAGACAGGGAAAGCATTCACCCCTCCACTTT. Encoded protein: CATSRQGKHSPLHF.